Listed below are T cell receptor beta chains from one sample, sequenced in a study of T cells in Graves' hyperthyroidism and ophthalmopathy. TCRdb reprocessed the multiplex PCR reads with MiXCR, giving one entry per CDR3 protein. The profile shows 650,000 to 750,000 distinct CDR3 sequences, 11% to 15% of them singletons. The sequenced material came from blood. The receptor source for this set is a woman aged 18-29 years with Graves' hyperthyroidism. CDR3s include the opening cysteine and the closing phenylalanine or tryptophan. Fields, in order: V gene, clone size, J gene, D gene, CDR3 DNA, CDR3 protein. D genes are given only for firm matches. Clone size appears in some rows only: once, few, many, or a class for an expanded clone.

TRBV5-1,few,TRBJ2-7,NA,TGCGCCAGCAGCTGGGGTGGAGGGTACGAGCAGTACTTC,CASSWGGGYEQYF
TRBV30,many,TRBJ2-5,NA,TGTGCCTGGAGCCGGGACTTCATGGAGACCCAGTACTTC,CAWSRDFMETQYF
TRBV20-1,many,TRBJ2-7,NA,TGCAGTGCTAGAGATGCCCTGGGGGAGCAGTACTTC,CSARDALGEQYF
TRBV18,many,TRBJ1-5,TRBD1,TGTGCCAGCTCACCATCGGGACAGGGGTTTGGGCAGCCCCAGCATTTT,CASSPSGQGFGQPQHF
TRBV25-1,NA,TRBJ1-5,NA,TGTGCCAGCAGGGAGACAGGCGCCAATCAGCCCCAGCATTTT,CASRETGANQPQHF
TRBV7-9,NA,TRBJ2-7,NA,TGTGCCAGCAGGCCGAAACAGGACCCCTTTTACAAGCAGTACTTC,CASRPKQDPFYKQYF
TRBV2,NA,TRBJ2-7,TRBD2,TGTGCCAGCAGTGGCCTAGCGGGGGGCCTCTCCTACGAGCAGTACTTC,CASSGLAGGLSYEQYF
TRBV7-9,NA,TRBJ2-5,NA,TGTGCCAGCAGCTCGCGAGGGTCCGGAGAGACCCAGTACTTC,CASSSRGSGETQYF
TRBV18,many,TRBJ2-3,NA,TGTGCCAGCTCACAGGGACGTAGCACAGATACGCAGTATTTT,CASSQGRSTDTQYF
TRBV7-2,many,TRBJ2-3,NA,TGTGCCAGCAGCTTTGGGGGATTTGACACAGATACGCAGTATTTT,CASSFGGFDTDTQYF
TRBV5-1,NA,TRBJ2-2,NA,TGCGCCAGCAGCTTGGAGGGGTCCGGCACCGGGGAGCTGTTTTTT,CASSLEGSGTGELFF
TRBV3-1,many,TRBJ1-2,NA,TGTGCCAGCAGCCAATTGTTTCGGGGGTCTCATGGCTACACCTTC,CASSQLFRGSHGYTF
TRBV20-1,many,TRBJ2-3,NA,TGCAGTGCTAGGAGACAGGTCGACACAGATACGCAGTATTTT,CSARRQVDTDTQYF
TRBV13,NA,TRBJ1-2,NA,TGTGCCAGCGGCCGGGGGGACTCGAAAAAATATGGCTACACCTTC,CASGRGDSKKYGYTF
TRBV5-1,many,TRBJ2-7,NA,TGCGCCAGCAGCTTGGACGGGGCGTCCGAGCAGTACTTC,CASSLDGASEQYF
TRBV27,many,TRBJ2-7,NA,TGTGCCAGCTATTCCGACACCTACGAGCAGTACTTC,CASYSDTYEQYF
TRBV6-2/TRBV6-3,many,TRBJ2-7,NA,TGTGCCAGCCCCGACGGAACCACCTACGAGCAGTACTTC,CASPDGTTYEQYF
TRBV11-2,many,TRBJ2-5,NA,TGTGCCAGCAGCTTATCCGGAACTAAGAGGGAGACCCAGTACTTC,CASSLSGTKRETQYF
TRBV12-3/TRBV12-4,NA,TRBJ2-7,TRBD1,TGTGCCAGCAGGTCACCCGGGACAGGAATCTACGAGCAGTACTTC,CASRSPGTGIYEQYF
TRBV6-5,many,TRBJ2-2,NA,TGTGCCAGCAGTTACGGGGATGTGGCTGGGGAGCTGTTTTTT,CASSYGDVAGELFF
TRBV20-1,few,TRBJ1-2,TRBD1,TGCAGTGCTAGAGATACCTTGTATAGGGGGCAGGGTGGCTACACCTTC,CSARDTLYRGQGGYTF
TRBV7-9,many,TRBJ2-3,NA,TGTGCCAGCAGCTTATTCCGGACAGCACTCACAGATACGCAGTATTTT,CASSLFRTALTDTQYF
TRBV6-5,few,TRBJ2-2,NA,TGTGCCAGCAGTTACTCTAGTTTCGGGGAGCTGTTTTTT,CASSYSSFGELFF
TRBV20-1,many,TRBJ2-7,TRBD2,TGCAGTGCCGTCTGGGCGGGAGGAGGGGAGCAGTACTTC,CSAVWAGGGEQYF
TRBV11-2,many,TRBJ2-1,NA,TGTGCCAGCAGCTTCCACGGGGACAATGAGCAGTTCTTC,CASSFHGDNEQFF
TRBV7-9,few,TRBJ1-4,TRBD1,TGTGCCAGCAGCTTCGGGACAGGGCGTGAAAAACTGTTTTTT,CASSFGTGREKLFF
TRBV27,many,TRBJ2-1,TRBD1,TGTGCCAGCAGTTTCATCGCCGGGACAGCGCAAGAGAATGAGCAGTTCTTC,CASSFIAGTAQENEQFF
TRBV3-1,NA,TRBJ1-6,NA,TGTGCCAGCAGCCAAGACAGAGTGGCCTATAATTCACCCCTCCACTTT,CASSQDRVAYNSPLHF
TRBV29-1,many,TRBJ2-3,NA,TGCAGCGTGCCCATGGGGGCAGATACGCAGTATTTT,CSVPMGADTQYF
TRBV2,many,TRBJ2-2,TRBD1,TGTGCCAGCAGTAGACAGGGATTGGACACCGGGGAGCTGTTTTTT,CASSRQGLDTGELFF
TRBV30,many,TRBJ1-5,NA,TGTGCCTGGAGGAGAGGGGACAATAGCAATCAGCCCCAGCATTTT,CAWRRGDNSNQPQHF
TRBV4-1,NA,TRBJ1-2,NA,TGCGCCAGCACAAAAGAAGGGTCGGGCGGCTACACCTTC,CASTKEGSGGYTF
TRBV27,NA,TRBJ2-5,NA,TGTGCCAGCGGGGTCAGGGGTGAGACCCAGTGCTTC,CASGVRGETQCF
TRBV27,many,TRBJ2-1,TRBD2,TGTGCCAGCAGCCGCGGACTAGCGGGAGGGCCATCTCTCTCCTACAATGAGCAGTTCTTC,CASSRGLAGGPSLSYNEQFF
TRBV6-8,many,TRBJ2-5,NA,TGTGCCGGAAGAGAGACCCAGTACTTC,CAGRETQYF
TRBV4-1,few,TRBJ2-2,TRBD2,TGCGCCAGCAGCCAAGTAAAAATGGTAGCCGGGAGGGCGGCCACCGGGGAGCTGTTTTTT,CASSQVKMVAGRAATGELFF
TRBV28,NA,TRBJ2-4,TRBD1,TGTGCCAGCAGTATACCCCCGGACAGGGAGTACTTC,CASSIPPDREYF
TRBV29-1,few,TRBJ2-7,NA,TGCAGCGTTGAAATCCCTCCTTCCTACGAGCAGTACTTC,CSVEIPPSYEQYF
TRBV6-6,few,TRBJ1-1,NA,TGTGCCAGCAGTTACGAGGCAGGGCTAATGAACACTGAAGCTTTCTTT,CASSYEAGLMNTEAFF
TRBV30,many,TRBJ2-1,TRBD1,TGTGCCTGGGGTCAGACAGGGGCTTACAATGAGCAGTTCTTC,CAWGQTGAYNEQFF
TRBV20-1,few,TRBJ2-2,TRBD2,TGCAGTGCTAGAGGGACTAGCGGGAGTAGGAACACCGGGGAGCTGTTTTTT,CSARGTSGSRNTGELFF
TRBV28,many,TRBJ2-7,NA,TGTGCCAGCAGTTTGGCAGAATTCTACGAGCAGTACTTC,CASSLAEFYEQYF
TRBV2,NA,TRBJ1-1,NA,TGTGCCAGCAGTGATTGGGGGACTAACACTGAAGCTTTCTTT,CASSDWGTNTEAFF
TRBV28,many,TRBJ1-1,NA,TGTGCCAGCAGGGGCGACGGACGCCCCGTTGAAGCTTTCTTT,CASRGDGRPVEAFF
TRBV27,many,TRBJ1-2,NA,TGTGCCAGCAGTTCCCTCGCACAGGGAGACTATGGCTACACCTTC,CASSSLAQGDYGYTF
TRBV20-1,NA,TRBJ2-1,TRBD2,TGCAGTGCTAGCCCCACTAGCGGGAGGGCTCGCGAGACCCAGTTCTTC,CSASPTSGRARETQFF
TRBV6-5,NA,TRBJ2-2,TRBD1,TGTGCCAGCAGTTACTCAAGGACAGGGTGGGTTTCCGGGGAGCTGTTTTTT,CASSYSRTGWVSGELFF
TRBV28,NA,TRBJ1-5,NA,TGTGCCAGCAGTTGGGACTTAGAGCGGGGATTTCTGCCCCAGCATTTT,CASSWDLERGFLPQHF
TRBV15,few,TRBJ1-6,NA,TGTGCCACCAGCAGATCCCAGGCGTCACCCCTCCACTTT,CATSRSQASPLHF
TRBV27,many,TRBJ2-7,NA,TGTGCCAGCAGTTTCCAGGGCGGCTTAACCTACGAGCAGTACTTC,CASSFQGGLTYEQYF
TRBV4-1,NA,TRBJ2-1,TRBD2,TGCGCCAGCAGCCATCTAGCGGGAGGGTATCGCAATGAGCAGTTCTTC,CASSHLAGGYRNEQFF
TRBV7-9,NA,TRBJ2-7,TRBD2,TGTGCCAGCAGCCATCGGACTAGCGGGGACGAGCAGTACTTC,CASSHRTSGDEQYF
TRBV7-8,NA,TRBJ2-7,NA,TGTGCCAGCAGCCGTGGGGGATACGGATCCTACTACGAGCAGTACTTC,CASSRGGYGSYYEQYF
TRBV20-1,many,TRBJ2-7,NA,TGCAGTGGGTTTGAGTTGGGGGGCGAATACGAGCAGTACTTC,CSGFELGGEYEQYF